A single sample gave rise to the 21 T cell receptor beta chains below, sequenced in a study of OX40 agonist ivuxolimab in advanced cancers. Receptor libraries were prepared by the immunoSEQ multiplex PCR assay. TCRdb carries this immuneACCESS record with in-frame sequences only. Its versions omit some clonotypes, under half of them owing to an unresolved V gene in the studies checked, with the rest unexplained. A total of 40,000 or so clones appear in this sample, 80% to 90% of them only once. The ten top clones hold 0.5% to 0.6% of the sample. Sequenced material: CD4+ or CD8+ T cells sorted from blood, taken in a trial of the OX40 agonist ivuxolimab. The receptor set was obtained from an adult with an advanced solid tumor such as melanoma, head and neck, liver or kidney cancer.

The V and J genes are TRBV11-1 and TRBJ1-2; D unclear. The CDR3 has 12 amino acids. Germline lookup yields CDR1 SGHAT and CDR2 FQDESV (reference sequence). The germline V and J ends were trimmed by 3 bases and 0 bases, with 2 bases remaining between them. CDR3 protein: CASSFSNYGYTF. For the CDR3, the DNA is TGTGCCAGCAGCTTCTCTAACTATGGCTACACCTTC. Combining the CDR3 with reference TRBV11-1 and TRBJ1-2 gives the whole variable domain EAEVAQSPRYKITEKSQAVAFWCDPISGHATLYWYRQILGQGPELLVQFQDESVVDDSQLPKDRFSAERLKGVDSTLKIQPAELGDSAMYLCASSFSNYGYTFGSGTRLTVV.

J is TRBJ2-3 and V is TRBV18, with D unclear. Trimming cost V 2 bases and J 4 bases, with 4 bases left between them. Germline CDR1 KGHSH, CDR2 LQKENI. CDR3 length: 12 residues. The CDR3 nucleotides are TGTGCCAGCTCACCAGACGCAGATACGCAGTATTTT. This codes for CASSPDADTQYF.

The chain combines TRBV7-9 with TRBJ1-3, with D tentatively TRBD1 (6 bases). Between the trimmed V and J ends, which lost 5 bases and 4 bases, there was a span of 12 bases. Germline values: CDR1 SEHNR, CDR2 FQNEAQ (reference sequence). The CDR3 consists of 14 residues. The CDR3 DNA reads TGTGCCAGCAGCCCACAGGGAGGAGGAAACACCATATATTTT. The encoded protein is CASSPQGGGNTIYF.

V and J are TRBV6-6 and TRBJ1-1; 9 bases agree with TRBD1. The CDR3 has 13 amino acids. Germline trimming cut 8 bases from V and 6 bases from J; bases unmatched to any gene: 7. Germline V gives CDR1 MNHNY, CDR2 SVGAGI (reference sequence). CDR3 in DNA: TGTGCCAGCTCGGACAGGGGCTCCGCTGAAGCTTTCTTT. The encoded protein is CASSDRGSAEAFF.

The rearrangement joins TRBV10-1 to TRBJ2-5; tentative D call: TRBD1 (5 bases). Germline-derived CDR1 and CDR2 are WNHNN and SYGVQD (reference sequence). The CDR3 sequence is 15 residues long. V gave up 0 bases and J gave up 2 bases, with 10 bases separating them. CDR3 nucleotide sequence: TGCGCCAGCAGTGAGTCCAGGGCAGCTCAAGAGACCCAGTACTTC. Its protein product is CASSESRAAQETQYF.

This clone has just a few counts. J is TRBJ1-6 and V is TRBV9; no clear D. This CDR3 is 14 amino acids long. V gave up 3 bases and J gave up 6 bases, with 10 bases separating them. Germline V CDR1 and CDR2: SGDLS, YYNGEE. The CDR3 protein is CASSGRQINSPLHF. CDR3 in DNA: TGTGCCAGCAGCGGACGCCAGATTAATTCACCCCTCCACTTT.

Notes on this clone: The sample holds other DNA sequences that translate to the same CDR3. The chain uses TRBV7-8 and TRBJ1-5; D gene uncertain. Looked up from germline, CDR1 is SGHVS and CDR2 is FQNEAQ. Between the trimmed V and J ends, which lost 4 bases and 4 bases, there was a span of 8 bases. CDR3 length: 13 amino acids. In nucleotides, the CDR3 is TGTGCCAGCAGCTCCCCCGGAAATCAGCCCCAGCATTTT. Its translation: CASSSPGNQPQHF.

In nucleotides, the CDR3 is TGTGCCAGCAGTGTCGAGTCAGGGGCGCTTGAAAAACTGTTTTTT. Translating it yields CASSVESGALEKLFF. The chain carries TRBV2 and TRBJ1-4; D may be TRBD1 (6 bases). The CDR3 is 15 residues long. Germline values: CDR1 SNHLY, CDR2 FYNNEI. The ends were cut back, 4 bases at V and 7 bases at J, with 16 bases in the middle. Full variable domain (remainder filled in from reference TRBV2 and TRBJ1-4): EPEVTQTPSHQVTQMGQEVILRCVPISNHLYFYWYRQILGQKVEFLVSFYNNEISEKSEIFDDQFSVERPDGSNFTLKIRSTKLEDSAMYFCASSVESGALEKLFFGSGTQLSVL.

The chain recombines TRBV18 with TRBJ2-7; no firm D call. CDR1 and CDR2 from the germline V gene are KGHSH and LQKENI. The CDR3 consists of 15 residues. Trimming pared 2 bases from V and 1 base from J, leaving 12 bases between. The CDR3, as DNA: TGTGCCAGCTCACCATACCCGACCTTTTCCTACGAGCAGTACTTC. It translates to CASSPYPTFSYEQYF.

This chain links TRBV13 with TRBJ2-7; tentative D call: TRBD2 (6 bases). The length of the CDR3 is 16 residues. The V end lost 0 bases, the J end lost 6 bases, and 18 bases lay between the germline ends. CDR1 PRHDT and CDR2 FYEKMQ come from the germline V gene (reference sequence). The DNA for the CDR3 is TGTGCCAGCAGCTTAGGGGGACTCCGATCACGGGGCGAGCAGTACTTC. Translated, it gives CASSLGGLRSRGEQYF.

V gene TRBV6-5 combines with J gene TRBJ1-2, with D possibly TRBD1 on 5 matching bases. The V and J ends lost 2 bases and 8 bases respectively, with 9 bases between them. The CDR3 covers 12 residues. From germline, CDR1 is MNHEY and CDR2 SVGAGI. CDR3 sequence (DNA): TGTGCCAGCAGTTACCTGGGGGACGGCTACACCTTC. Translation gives CASSYLGDGYTF.

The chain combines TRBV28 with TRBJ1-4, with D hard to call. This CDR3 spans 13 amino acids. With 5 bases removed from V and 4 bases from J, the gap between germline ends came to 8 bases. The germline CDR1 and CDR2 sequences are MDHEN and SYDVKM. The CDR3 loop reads CASSPFGNEKLFF. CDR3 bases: TGTGCCAGCAGTCCTTTTGGTAATGAAAAACTGTTTTTT.

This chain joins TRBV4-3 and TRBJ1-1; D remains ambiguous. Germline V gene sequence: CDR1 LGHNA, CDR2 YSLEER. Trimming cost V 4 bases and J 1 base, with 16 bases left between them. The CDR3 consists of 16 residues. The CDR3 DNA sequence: TGCGCCAGCAGCCCAAAACCGACGGGGTCGAACACTGAAGCTTTCTTT. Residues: CASSPKPTGSNTEAFF.

This chain's CDR3 is CASSRGQGGSEAFF. The DNA of the CDR3 is TGTGCCAGCAGCCGAGGACAGGGAGGTTCTGAAGCTTTCTTT. V is TRBV7-3 and J is TRBJ1-1, with 8 bases matching TRBD1. The CDR3 has 14 amino acids. J was trimmed by 6 bases and V by 5 bases; bases with no gene match: 8. Per germline, CDR1 SGHTA and CDR2 FQGTGA.

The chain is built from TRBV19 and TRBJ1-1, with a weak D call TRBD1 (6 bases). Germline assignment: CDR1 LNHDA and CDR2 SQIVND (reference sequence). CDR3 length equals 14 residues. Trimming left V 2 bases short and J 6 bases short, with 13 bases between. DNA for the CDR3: TGTGCCAGTAGTATACGGAGGGGGGTGGCTGAAGCTTTCTTT. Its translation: CASSIRRGVAEAFF.

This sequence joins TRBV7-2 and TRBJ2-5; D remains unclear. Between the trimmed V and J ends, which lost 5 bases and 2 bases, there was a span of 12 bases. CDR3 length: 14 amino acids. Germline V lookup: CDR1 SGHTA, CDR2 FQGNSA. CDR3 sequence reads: CASSQSWGQETQYF. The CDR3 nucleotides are TGTGCCAGCAGCCAGAGTTGGGGACAAGAGACCCAGTACTTC.

The CDR3 region is CASSLGHQSGELFF. CDR3 DNA sequence: TGTGCCAGCAGCTTAGGACACCAGTCCGGGGAGCTGTTTTTT. The chain uses TRBV7-2 and TRBJ2-2; D is unclear. The CDR3 has 14 amino acids. Germline CDR1 and CDR2: SGHTA and FQGNSA. Trimming stripped 1 base from V and 6 bases from J, with 9 bases between.

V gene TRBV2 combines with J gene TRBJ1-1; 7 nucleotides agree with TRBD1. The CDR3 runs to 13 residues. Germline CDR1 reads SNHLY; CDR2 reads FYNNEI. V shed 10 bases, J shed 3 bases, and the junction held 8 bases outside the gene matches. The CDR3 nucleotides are TGTGCCACCGAGGGACAGCGCTACACTGAAGCTTTCTTT. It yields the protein CATEGQRYTEAFF.

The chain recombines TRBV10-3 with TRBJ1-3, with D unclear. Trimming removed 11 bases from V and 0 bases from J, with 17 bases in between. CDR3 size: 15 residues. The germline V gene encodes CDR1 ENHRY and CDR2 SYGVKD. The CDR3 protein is CALKADFYSGNTIYF. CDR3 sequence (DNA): TGTGCCCTAAAGGCGGATTTTTACTCTGGAAACACCATATATTTT.

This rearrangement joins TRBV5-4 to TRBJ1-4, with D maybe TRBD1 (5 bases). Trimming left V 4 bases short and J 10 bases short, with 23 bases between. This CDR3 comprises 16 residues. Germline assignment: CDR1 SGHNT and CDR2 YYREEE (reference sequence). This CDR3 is CASSERNPGSQGKLFF. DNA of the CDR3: TGTGCCAGCAGCGAACGGAATCCGGGCAGCCAGGGAAAACTGTTTTTT. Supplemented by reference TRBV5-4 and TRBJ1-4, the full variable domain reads ETGVTQSPTHLIKTRGQQVTLRCSSQSGHNTVSWYQQALGQGPQFIFQYYREEENGRGNFPPRFSGLQFPNYSSELNVNALELDDSALYLCASSERNPGSQGKLFFGSGTQLSVL.

The CDR3 is CASSEGLGTEAFF. In nucleotides, the CDR3 is TGCGCCAGCAGCGAGGGGTTGGGCACTGAAGCTTTCTTT. This rearrangement joins TRBV5-1 to TRBJ1-1, with TRBD1 as a possible D gene (5 bases). The CDR3 has 13 residues. With 4 bases removed from V and 4 bases from J, the gap between germline ends came to 11 bases. Germline V gene lookup returns CDR1 SGHRS and CDR2 YFSETQ.